The 27 T cell receptor beta chains presented below share a single source sample, sequenced in a study of blood T cell repertoires in COVID-19. Clones were sequenced by immunoSEQ multiplex PCR, and TCRdb holds only the in-frame ones, with some missing. The data show about 130,000 clones, about 89% seen once. The sequencing sample was made of peripheral blood. The receptor set was obtained from a woman in her sixties with acute or convalescent COVID-19.

This chain joins TRBV9 and TRBJ2-1, with TRBD2 identical over 11 bases. CDR1 SGDLS and CDR2 YYNGEE come from the germline V gene. The junction had 6 bases not matched to a gene; V was cut back by 3 bases and J by 7 bases. The CDR3 has 15 residues. Here the CDR3 reads CASSAASGRFNEQFF. CDR3 DNA sequence: TGTGCCAGCAGCGCCGCTAGCGGGAGGTTTAATGAGCAGTTCTTC.

The chain has TRBV2 and TRBJ2-3; no reliable D call. Germline CDR1 and CDR2: SNHLY and FYNNEI. Trimming removed 9 bases at V and 4 bases at J, with 11 bases between. The CDR3 is made up of 12 amino acids. CDR3 sequence (DNA): TGTGCCAGTCCGCGCCTAGCAGATACGCAGTATTTT. It translates to CASPRLADTQYF.

The V call is TRBV30, the J call TRBJ2-3; 10 bases line up with TRBD2. Germline V gene lookup returns CDR1 GTSNPN and CDR2 SVGIG (reference sequence). The CDR3 contains 14 residues. The V gene end was trimmed by 1 base and the J gene end by 8 bases; junction bases not matched to a gene: 6. The CDR3 DNA reads TGTGCCTGGAGTGAAGCGGGAGGGGTTGCTACGCAGTATTTT. Translating it yields CAWSEAGGVATQYF. Using reference TRBV30 and TRBJ2-3 for the parts outside the CDR3, the full variable domain is SQTIHQWPATLVQPVGSPLSLECTVEGTSNPNLYWYRQAAGRGLQLLFYSVGIGQISSEVPQNLSASRPQDRQFILSSKKLLLSDSGFYLCAWSEAGGVATQYFGPGTRLTVL.

The V and J genes are TRBV7-3 and TRBJ2-1; 8 nucleotides agree with TRBD2. Germline V CDR1 and CDR2: SGHTA, FQGTGA. V lost 5 bases, J lost 7 bases, and 7 bases stayed unmatched. This CDR3 is 14 amino acids long. CDR3 region: CASSPPGLENEQFF. As DNA, the CDR3 is TGTGCCAGCAGCCCTCCGGGACTAGAGAATGAGCAGTTCTTC.

J is TRBJ1-1 and V is TRBV6-5, with TRBD1 matching over 8 bases. From germline, CDR1 is MNHEY and CDR2 SVGAGI. J was trimmed by 7 bases and V by 4 bases; bases with no gene match: 8. This CDR3 has 14 residues. The CDR3 DNA is TGTGCCAGCAGTTCCCAGGGGGCTTTCGGTGAAGCTTTCTTT. As protein: CASSSQGAFGEAFF.

This clone was detected only once. The chain couples TRBV6-5 to TRBJ1-5; D call uncertain. The CDR3 is 14 amino acids. In germline, CDR1 is MNHEY, CDR2 SVGAGI. Trimming removed 6 bases from V and 0 bases from J, with 9 bases in between. CDR3: CASRAGYSNQPQHF. In nucleotides, the CDR3 is TGTGCCAGCAGGGCAGGTTATAGCAATCAGCCCCAGCATTTT.

This clone appeared a single time. The V and J genes are TRBV9 and TRBJ1-4; D ambiguous. The V end lost 0 bases, the J end lost 4 bases, and 13 bases lay between the germline ends. The CDR3 runs 16 residues. The germline V gene has CDR1 SGDLS and CDR2 YYNGEE. CDR3 residues: CASSVGVQASNEKLFF. In nucleotides, the CDR3 is TGTGCCAGCAGCGTAGGAGTTCAGGCGAGTAATGAAAAACTGTTTTTT.

The J gene is TRBJ1-3, the V gene TRBV18, with D uncertain. CDR3 length: 13 amino acids. From germline, CDR1 is KGHSH and CDR2 LQKENI. Between the trimmed V and J ends, which lost 2 bases and 2 bases, there was a span of 4 bases. CDR3 in DNA: TGTGCCAGCTCACCAGACACTGGAAACACCATATATTTT. As protein: CASSPDTGNTIYF.

The rearrangement uses TRBV7-9 and TRBJ2-7, with TRBD2 as a possible D gene (6 bases). CDR1 is SEHNR and CDR2 is FQNEAQ in the germline V gene (reference sequence). Trimming removed 3 bases at V and 3 bases at J, with 18 bases between. The CDR3 length is 16 residues. The CDR3 DNA sequence: TGTGCCAGCAGCTTCGGTAGGGGAGGAGGAAACTACGAGCAGTACGTC. Residues: CASSFGRGGGNYEQYV.

This chain uses TRBV5-1 with TRBJ2-1, with D perhaps TRBD2 (5 bases). The CDR3 totals 16 residues. Germline loops: CDR1 SGHRS, CDR2 YFSETQ. V was cut by 4 bases and J by 9 bases, with 23 bases left in between. The CDR3 region has the DNA TGCGCCAGCAGCACCCGGCCCGGCACCGGAGGCGGTGAGCAGTTCTTC. Translation gives CASSTRPGTGGGEQFF.

The gene calls are TRBV7-9 and TRBJ1-1; 8 bases align to TRBD1. The J segment lost 11 bases and the V segment lost 3 bases, leaving 2 bases of the junction unmatched. The CDR3 covers 11 residues. Germline CDR1 is SEHNR and CDR2 is FQNEAQ (reference sequence). CDR3 protein: CASSLDRAAFF. For the CDR3, the DNA is TGTGCCAGCAGCTTGGACAGGGCCGCTTTCTTT. Based on the CDR3 plus reference TRBV7-9 and TRBJ1-1, the full variable domain is DTGVSQNPRHKITKRGQNVTFRCDPISEHNRLYWYRQTLGQGPEFLTYFQNEAQLEKSRLLSDRFSAERPKGSFSTLEIQRTEQGDSAMYLCASSLDRAAFFGQGTRLTVV.

This clone was picked up a small number of times. This chain joins TRBV7-2 and TRBJ1-1; D is unclear. This CDR3 has 14 residues. The ends were cut back, 1 base at V and 5 bases at J, with 11 bases in the middle. Germline lookup yields CDR1 SGHTA and CDR2 FQGNSA. In DNA form, the CDR3 reads TGTGCCAGCAGCTTAGACAGTTTTGAGACTGAAGCTTTCTTT. Amino acids: CASSLDSFETEAFF.

The J gene is TRBJ1-6, the V gene TRBV28, with 7 bases fitting TRBD1. The germline V gene encodes CDR1 MDHEN and CDR2 SYDVKM. This CDR3 comprises 14 residues. Losses at the gene ends were 7 bases for V and 9 bases for J; bases not matched to a gene: 9. The CDR3 loop is CASTEGTARSPLHF. The CDR3 region has the DNA TGTGCCAGCACCGAAGGGACAGCTCGTTCACCCCTCCACTTT.

This chain joins TRBV7-9 and TRBJ2-1; 7 bases line up with TRBD2. Germline assignment: CDR1 SEHNR and CDR2 FQNEAQ (reference sequence). V was pared by 5 bases and J by 9 bases, with 13 bases of the junction left unmatched. CDR3 length: 15 amino acids. The CDR3 DNA reads TGTGCCAGCAGCCGTGACGCGGGACTACTTAGTGAGCAGTTCTTC. It codes for CASSRDAGLLSEQFF.

With respect to this clone: Sequence at one end of the junction differs from germline and may be a read error. The rearrangement joins TRBV3-1 (or the pseudogene TRBV3-2) to TRBJ1-2, with a weak D call TRBD1 (6 bases). CDR3 size: 12 residues. The V gene's germline CDR1 is LGHDT and CDR2 YNNKEL (reference sequence). The CDR3 here is CASSQERSGVYF. The CDR3, as DNA: TGTGCCAGCAGCCAAGAGCGCTCAGGGGTATACTTC.

The CDR3 region is CASVSWTGNTEAFF. CDR3 nucleotide sequence: TGTGCCAGCGTATCTTGGACAGGGAACACTGAAGCTTTCTTT. V usage is TRBV7-8 and J usage is TRBJ1-1, with TRBD1 identical over 7 bases. The CDR3 totals 14 residues. J gave up 1 base and V 8 bases, and 7 bases lay outside the gene matches. Germline V gene lookup returns CDR1 SGHVS and CDR2 FQNEAQ.

CDR3 bases: TGCGCCAGCAGTGAGCGGGACTTTGGAAACACCATATATTTT. Amino acids: CASSERDFGNTIYF. The rearrangement uses TRBV10-2 and TRBJ1-3; possible D gene TRBD1, 5 bases. The CDR3 loop spans 14 amino acids. V lost 2 bases and J 3 bases, leaving 8 bases between the germline ends. CDR1 and CDR2 from the germline V gene are WSHSY and SAAADI.

The rearrangement links TRBV7-9 to TRBJ2-3; TRBD2 agrees at 12 bases. Trimming cost V 6 bases and J 4 bases; bases outside gene matches: 8. The CDR3 is 16 amino acids. CDR1 is SEHNR and CDR2 is FQNEAQ in the germline V gene (reference sequence). Written as DNA, the CDR3 is TGTGCCAGCAGTTCACTAGCGGGAGGTCGGGCAGATACGCAGTATTTT. Encoded protein: CASSSLAGGRADTQYF. The entire variable domain, with the rest obtained from reference TRBV7-9 and TRBJ2-3, is as follows: DTGVSQNPRHKITKRGQNVTFRCDPISEHNRLYWYRQTLGQGPEFLTYFQNEAQLEKSRLLSDRFSAERPKGSFSTLEIQRTEQGDSAMYLCASSSLAGGRADTQYFGPGTRLTVL.

The V call is TRBV9, the J call TRBJ2-1; TRBD2 matches 10 bases. The CDR3 contains 15 residues. Germline lookup yields CDR1 SGDLS and CDR2 YYNGEE. The J segment lost 7 bases and the V segment lost 2 bases, leaving 6 bases of the junction unmatched. CDR3 nucleotides: TGTGCCAGCAGCGTCGATCTAGCGGGAGTGAATGAGCAGTTCTTC. Protein: CASSVDLAGVNEQFF.

The rearrangement joins TRBV7-9 to TRBJ2-6, with D possibly TRBD1 on 7 matching bases. V lost 5 bases, J lost 0 bases, and 17 bases lay in between. CDR1 SEHNR and CDR2 FQNEAQ come from the germline V gene (reference sequence). This CDR3 is 18 amino acids long. The CDR3 here is CASSSLQGRPSGANVLTF. DNA of the CDR3: TGTGCCAGCAGCAGTCTACAGGGGAGGCCCTCTGGGGCCAACGTCCTGACTTTC.

V usage is TRBV5-4 and J usage is TRBJ2-3, with a possible D match to TRBD2 (5 bases). V was clipped by 0 bases and J by 5 bases, with 7 bases between them. This CDR3 is 13 amino acids long. The germline gives CDR1 SGHNT, CDR2 YYREEE (reference sequence). The CDR3 DNA reads as TGTGCCAGCAGCTTGGACGGGGAAGATACGCAGTATTTT. Residues: CASSLDGEDTQYF.

A few counts support this clone. The chain uses TRBV29-1 and TRBJ1-2; 10 bases are a match to TRBD1. Germline CDR1 SQVTM, CDR2 ANQGSEA. The CDR3 has 12 amino acids. After removal of 7 bases from V and 7 bases from J, the junction contained 6 bases not matched to a gene. This CDR3 reads CSADRGQGGYTF. DNA of the CDR3: TGCAGCGCTGACAGGGGGCAGGGTGGCTACACCTTC.

This chain links TRBV5-1 with TRBJ2-1; 8 bases map to TRBD2. From germline, CDR1 is SGHRS and CDR2 YFSETQ. This CDR3 has 16 amino acids. The V segment lost 4 bases and the J segment 4 bases; nucleotides outside the gene matches: 10. The CDR3 here is CASSPDIAGSYNEQFF. As DNA, the CDR3 is TGCGCCAGCAGCCCCGACATAGCGGGGTCGTACAATGAGCAGTTCTTC. Looking up the rest from reference TRBV5-1 and TRBJ2-1 gives the full variable domain: KAGVTQTPRYLIKTRGQQVTLSCSPISGHRSVSWYQQTPGQGLQFLFEYFSETQRNKGNFPGRFSGRQFSNSRSEMNVSTLELGDSALYLCASSPDIAGSYNEQFFGPGTRLTVL.

The V and J genes are TRBV5-1 and TRBJ2-2; 11 bases are a match to TRBD2. Germline CDR1 is SGHRS and CDR2 is YFSETQ. The CDR3 runs to 16 residues. V shed 4 bases and J 8 bases; nucleotides not matched to a gene: 10. In DNA form, the CDR3 reads TGCGCCAGCAGCCTAAGAACTAGCGGGAGTATTGGGGAGCTGTTTTTT. This translates into CASSLRTSGSIGELFF.

The chain couples TRBV7-9 to TRBJ2-5, with 11 bases matching TRBD2. CDR3 size: 14 residues. The ends lost 5 bases at V and 3 bases at J; junction bases unmatched: 2. Looked up from germline, CDR1 is SEHNR and CDR2 is FQNEAQ (reference sequence). DNA for the CDR3: TGTGCCAGCAGCCTGGGACTAGCGGAAGAGACCCAGTACTTC. Protein sequence: CASSLGLAEETQYF.

This clone came up a few times. J is TRBJ1-1 and V is TRBV10-3, with 8 bases lining up with TRBD1. The CDR3 covers 12 residues. From germline, CDR1 is ENHRY and CDR2 SYGVKD. V lost 10 bases and J lost 1; bases outside the gene matches: 2. DNA of the CDR3: TGTGCCACCGGACAGGGGAACACTGAAGCTTTCTTT. Protein: CATGQGNTEAFF.

This rearrangement joins TRBV7-9 to TRBJ1-1; unclear D gene. The CDR3 runs 14 residues. Germline-derived CDR1 and CDR2 are SEHNR and FQNEAQ (reference sequence). V was trimmed by 4 bases and J by 6 bases, leaving 15 bases between them. CDR3 coding DNA: TGTGCCAGCAGCTCTCTCGGTGGTTCGGCTGAAGCTTTCTTT. It specifies CASSSLGGSAEAFF. The full variable domain, its missing parts supplied by reference TRBV7-9 and TRBJ1-1, is DTGVSQNPRHKITKRGQNVTFRCDPISEHNRLYWYRQTLGQGPEFLTYFQNEAQLEKSRLLSDRFSAERPKGSFSTLEIQRTEQGDSAMYLCASSSLGGSAEAFFGQGTRLTVV.